The next 2 T cell receptor beta chains were all read from a single sample in a study of tumor-infiltrating lymphocytes in primary liver carcinoma. Between roughly 17 and 33 mg of unsorted bulk tissue served as the source from which RNA and DNA were co-extracted. A primer in the constant region served to generate TCR beta cDNA from approximately 450 ng of total RNA. Nested multiplex PCR, run for three rounds with slightly modified ARM-PCR, yielded TCR beta libraries. Both of the initial two PCR rounds ran for around 10 cycles and employed TRBV1-TRBV30 forward primers alongside a C-beta reverse primer. One entry per CDR3 protein results from TCRdb running MiXCR on the multiplex PCR reads. The profile covers about 26,000 distinct CDR3 sequences, with around 79% appearing a single time and 40% to 55% taken by the ten largest. Sequenced sample: liver tumor tissue from sampling region 3. Subset given: tumor region T3, left-lateral pole. The receptors stem from a man aged 35 to 55 with primary liver carcinoma and hepatitis B virus infection.

Regarding this clonotype: A much larger clone differs from this one at a single base, so this may be a read error. The chain combines TRBV20-1 with TRBJ1-2; no clear D gene. Germline assignment: CDR1 DFQATT and CDR2 SNEGSKA (reference sequence). This CDR3 spans 12 amino acids. Trimming shortened V by 5 bases and J by 7 bases, and 14 bases separated the two germline ends. CDR3 in DNA: TGCAGTGCTTGCTTGGAATCCACTGGCTACACCTTC. Translated, it gives CSACLESTGYTF.

This clonotype was recorded once. A read error may account for a junction end that differs from germline. J is TRBJ2-2 and V is TRBV4-3, with a weak D call TRBD1 (6 bases). The CDR3 loop spans 15 amino acids. CDR1 and CDR2 (germline): LGHNA, YSLEER. The CDR3 DNA follows: TGCGCCAGGAGCCACGACAGGAGCAACACCGGGGAGCTGTTTTTT. This gives the protein CARSHDRSNTGELFF.